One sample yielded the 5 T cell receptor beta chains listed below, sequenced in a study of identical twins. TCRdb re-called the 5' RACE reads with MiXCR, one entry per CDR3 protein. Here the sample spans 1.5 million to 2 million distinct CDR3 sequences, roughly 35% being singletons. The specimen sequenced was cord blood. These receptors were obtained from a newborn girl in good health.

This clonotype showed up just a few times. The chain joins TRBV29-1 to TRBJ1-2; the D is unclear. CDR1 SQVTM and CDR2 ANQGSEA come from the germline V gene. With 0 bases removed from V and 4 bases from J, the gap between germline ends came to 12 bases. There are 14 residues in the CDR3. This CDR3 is CSVEDRPRSYGYTF. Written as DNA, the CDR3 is TGCAGCGTTGAAGATCGGCCAAGATCCTATGGCTACACCTTC.

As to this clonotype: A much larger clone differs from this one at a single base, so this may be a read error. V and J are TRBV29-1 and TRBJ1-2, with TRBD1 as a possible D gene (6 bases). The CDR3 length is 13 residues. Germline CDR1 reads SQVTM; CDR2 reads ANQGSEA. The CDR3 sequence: CGVEGPGAYGYTF. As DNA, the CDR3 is TGCGGCGTTGAAGGCCCGGGGGCCTATGGCTACACCTTC.

In DNA form, the CDR3 reads TGTGCCACCAGTGATTTTTTTGCTAACAGGGGAATCTATGGCTACACCTTC. Its translation is CATSDFFANRGIYGYTF. This chain connects TRBV24-1 to TRBJ1-2, with 7 bases identical to TRBD1. The V gene's germline CDR1 is KGHDR and CDR2 SFDVKD. The CDR3 has 17 amino acids. Trimming cost V 1 base and J 4 bases; bases outside gene matches: 11.

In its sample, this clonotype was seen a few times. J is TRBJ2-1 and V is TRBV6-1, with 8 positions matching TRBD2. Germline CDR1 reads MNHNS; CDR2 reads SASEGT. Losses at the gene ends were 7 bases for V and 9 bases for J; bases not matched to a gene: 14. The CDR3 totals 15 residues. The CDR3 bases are TGTGCCAGCACTGCGGGTGGAGGACTAGCTCCTGAGCAGTTCTTC. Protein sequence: CASTAGGGLAPEQFF.

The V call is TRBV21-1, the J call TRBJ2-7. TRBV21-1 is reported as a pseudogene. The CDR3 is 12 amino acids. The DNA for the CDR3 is TGTGCCAGCAGCAAAGACAACTACGAGCAGTACTTC. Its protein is CASSKDNYEQYF.